This T cell receptor (beta chain) was identified in a study of vaccination and CD4 T cells after COVID-19. Researchers used the Oncomine TCR Beta short-read assay to sequence DNA from cultured CD4+ T cells. MiXCR, run by TCRdb on the PCR reads, gives a single entry per CDR3 protein. This repertoire shows 15,000 to 20,000 distinct CDR3 sequences, around a quarter found once; its top ten account for 11%. Study outcomes and limitations: SARS-CoV-2-reactive clonotype medians increased from about 20 to 38, not significantly.

Germline CDR1 is LGHDT and CDR2 is YNNKEL (reference sequence). The CDR3 spans 15 residues. The V end lost 4 bases, the J end lost 4 bases, and 13 bases lay between the germline ends. A word on this clonotype: Its antigen is undetermined.

The sample's treatment: approximately nine-day PBMC culture with coronavirus spike peptide pools or control peptides (ViraFEST assay). For ViraFEST, peptide pools expanded antigen-specific T cells, after which the TCRs were sequenced. What was sequenced was cultured CD4+ T cells from blood. The chain links TRBV3-1 to TRBJ1-4; D unresolved. The TCR was taken from a human donor with COVID-19. In DNA form, the CDR3 reads TGTGCCAGCAGCCTAAAGGGAGGGAATAATGAAAAACTGTTTTTT. Its translation is CASSLKGGNNEKLFF. Based on the CDR3 plus reference TRBV3-1 and TRBJ1-4, the full variable domain is DTAVSQTPKYLVTQMGNDKSIKCEQNLGHDTMYWYKQDSKKFLKIMFSYNNKELIINETVPNRFSPKSPDKAHLNLHINSLELGDSAVYFCASSLKGGNNEKLFFGSGTQLSVL.